This T cell receptor (beta chain) originates from a study of tumor and adjacent non-tumor tissue in lung cancer. On the study more broadly: The cohort had 12 to 13 adenocarcinoma, 2 squamous cell and 1 small cell patients. Patients were aged roughly 30 to 76, roughly nine men and roughly 5 women, stage I to III.

With respect to this clonotype: Its antigen is undetermined. The junction and the germline gene differ at one end; a read error may be behind it.

This CDR3 spans 12 amino acids. Points from the study as a whole: In normal lung, the top 100 clones were significantly more dominant than in tumor.

Three rounds of nested PCR, following a modified ARM-PCR protocol, produced the TCRbeta library. A single record per CDR3 protein comes from TCRdb applying MiXCR to the multiplex PCR reads. Of 200,000 to 250,000 distinct CDR3 sequences listed, less than 80% are singletons. No cell sorting was done before RNA was extracted from the tissue. The sample comprised lung tumor tissue. This rearrangement joins TRBV12-3 or TRBV12-4 to TRBJ2-5; TRBD1 or TRBD2 may be the D gene (5 bases each). The sequence was obtained from a man aged 60-69 years with non-small cell lung cancer. As DNA, the CDR3 is TGTGCCAGCAATGGGGGAGAGGAGACCCAGAACTTC. It specifies CASNGGEETQNF.